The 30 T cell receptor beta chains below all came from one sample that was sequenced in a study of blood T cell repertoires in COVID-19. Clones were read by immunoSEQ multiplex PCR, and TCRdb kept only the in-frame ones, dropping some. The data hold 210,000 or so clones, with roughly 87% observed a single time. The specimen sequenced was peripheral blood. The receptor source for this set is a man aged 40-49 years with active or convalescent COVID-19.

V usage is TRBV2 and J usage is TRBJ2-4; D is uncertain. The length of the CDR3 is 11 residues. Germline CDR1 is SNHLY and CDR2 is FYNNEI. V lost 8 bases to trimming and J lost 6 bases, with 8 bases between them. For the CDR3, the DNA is TGTGCCAGCTGGTCCAGAAACATTCAGTACTTC. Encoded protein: CASWSRNIQYF.

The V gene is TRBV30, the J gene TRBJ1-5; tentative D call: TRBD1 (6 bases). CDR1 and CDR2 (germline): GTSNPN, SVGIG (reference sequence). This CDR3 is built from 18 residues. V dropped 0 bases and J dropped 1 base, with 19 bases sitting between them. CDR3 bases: TGTGCCTGGAGTGTATGGGGCGGGCCGAGGGGGAGCAATCAGCCCCAGCATTTT. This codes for CAWSVWGGPRGSNQPQHF.

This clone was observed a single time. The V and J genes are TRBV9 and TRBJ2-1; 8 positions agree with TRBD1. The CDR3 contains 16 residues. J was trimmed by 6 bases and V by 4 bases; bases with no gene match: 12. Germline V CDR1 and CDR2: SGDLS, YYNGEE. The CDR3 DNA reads TGTGCCAGCAGCCGTCGGACAGGGAGTATTAGCAATGAGCAGTTCTTC. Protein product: CASSRRTGSISNEQFF.

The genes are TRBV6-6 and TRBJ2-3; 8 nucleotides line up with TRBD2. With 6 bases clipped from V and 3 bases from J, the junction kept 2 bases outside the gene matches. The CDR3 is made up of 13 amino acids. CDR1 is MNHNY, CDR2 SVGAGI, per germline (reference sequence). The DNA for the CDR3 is TGTGCCAGCAGACGGGAGGGGACAGATACGCAGTATTTT. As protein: CASRREGTDTQYF.

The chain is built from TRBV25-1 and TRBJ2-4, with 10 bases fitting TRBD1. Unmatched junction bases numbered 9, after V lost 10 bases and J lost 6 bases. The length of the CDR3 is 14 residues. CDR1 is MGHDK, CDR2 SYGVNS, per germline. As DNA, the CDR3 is TGTGCCACCCGGGACAGGGGTTCGAGAAACATTCAGTACTTC. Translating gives CATRDRGSRNIQYF.

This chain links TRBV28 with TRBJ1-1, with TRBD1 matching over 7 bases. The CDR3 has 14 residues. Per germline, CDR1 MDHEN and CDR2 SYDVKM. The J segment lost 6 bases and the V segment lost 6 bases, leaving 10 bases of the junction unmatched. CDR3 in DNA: TGTGCCAGCAGGCCCCTAACAGGGGTTGCTGAAGCTTTCTTT. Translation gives CASRPLTGVAEAFF.

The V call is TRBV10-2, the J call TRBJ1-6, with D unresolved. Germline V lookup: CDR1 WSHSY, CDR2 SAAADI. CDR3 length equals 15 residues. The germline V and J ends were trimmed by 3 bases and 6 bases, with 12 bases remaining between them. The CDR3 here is CASSDSGISNSPLHF. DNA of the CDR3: TGCGCCAGCAGTGACAGCGGTATCTCTAATTCACCCCTCCACTTT.

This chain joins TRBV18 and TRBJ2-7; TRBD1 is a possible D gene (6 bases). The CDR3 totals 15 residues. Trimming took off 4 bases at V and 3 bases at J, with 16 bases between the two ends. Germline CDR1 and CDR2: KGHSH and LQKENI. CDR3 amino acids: CASSLRSTGNYEQYF. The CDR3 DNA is TGTGCCAGCTCACTCCGATCGACAGGAAACTACGAGCAGTACTTC.

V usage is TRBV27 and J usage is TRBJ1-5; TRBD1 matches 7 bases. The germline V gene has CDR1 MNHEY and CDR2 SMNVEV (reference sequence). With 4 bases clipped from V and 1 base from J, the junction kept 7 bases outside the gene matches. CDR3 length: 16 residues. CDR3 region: CASSSSTGLSNQPQHF. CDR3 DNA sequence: TGTGCCAGCAGTTCATCGACAGGGCTAAGCAATCAGCCCCAGCATTTT.

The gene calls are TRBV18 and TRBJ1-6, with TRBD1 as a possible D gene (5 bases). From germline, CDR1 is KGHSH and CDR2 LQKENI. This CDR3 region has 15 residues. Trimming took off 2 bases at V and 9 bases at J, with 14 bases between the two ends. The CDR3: CASSPDQGGRSPLHF. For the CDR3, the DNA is TGTGCCAGCTCACCAGATCAGGGCGGTCGTTCACCCCTCCACTTT.

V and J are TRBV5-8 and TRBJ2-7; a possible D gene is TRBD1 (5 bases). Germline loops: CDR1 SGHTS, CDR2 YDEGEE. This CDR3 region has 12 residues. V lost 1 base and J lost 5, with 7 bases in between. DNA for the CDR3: TGTGCCAGCAGCTTGAGGGGCCACGAGCAGTACTTC. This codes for CASSLRGHEQYF.

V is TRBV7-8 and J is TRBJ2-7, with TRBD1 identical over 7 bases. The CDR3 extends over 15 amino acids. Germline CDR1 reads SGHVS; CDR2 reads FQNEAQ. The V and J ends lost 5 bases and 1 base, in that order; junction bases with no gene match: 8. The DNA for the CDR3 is TGTGCCAGCAGCCCAAGCGCAGGGGGATCCTACGAGCAGTACTTC. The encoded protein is CASSPSAGGSYEQYF.

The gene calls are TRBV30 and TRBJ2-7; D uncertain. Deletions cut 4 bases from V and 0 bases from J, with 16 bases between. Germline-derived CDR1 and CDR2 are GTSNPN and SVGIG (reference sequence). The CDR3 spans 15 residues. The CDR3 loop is CAWTAMTGSSYEQYF. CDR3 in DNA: TGTGCCTGGACCGCCATGACTGGAAGCTCCTACGAGCAGTACTTC.

The CDR3 protein is CASSVQGDQPQHF. For the CDR3, the DNA is TGTGCCAGTAGTGTACAGGGGGATCAGCCCCAGCATTTT. This chain uses TRBV19 with TRBJ1-5; 8 nucleotides agree with TRBD1. Trimming cost V 5 bases and J 5 bases; bases outside gene matches: 2. CDR1 and CDR2 (germline): LNHDA, SQIVND (reference sequence). CDR3 size: 13 residues.

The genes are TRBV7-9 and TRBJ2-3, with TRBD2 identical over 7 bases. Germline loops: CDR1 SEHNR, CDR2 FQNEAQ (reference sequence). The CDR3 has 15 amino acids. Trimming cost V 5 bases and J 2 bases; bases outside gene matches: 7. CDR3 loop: CASSDTSDLTDTQYF. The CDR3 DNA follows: TGTGCCAGCAGCGACACTAGCGACCTCACAGATACGCAGTATTTT.

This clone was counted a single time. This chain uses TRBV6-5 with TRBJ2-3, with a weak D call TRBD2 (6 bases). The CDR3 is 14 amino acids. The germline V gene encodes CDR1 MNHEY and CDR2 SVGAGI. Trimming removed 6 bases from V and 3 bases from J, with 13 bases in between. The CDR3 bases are TGTGCCAGCAGGAGGGACTGGAGAACAGATACGCAGTATTTT. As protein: CASRRDWRTDTQYF.

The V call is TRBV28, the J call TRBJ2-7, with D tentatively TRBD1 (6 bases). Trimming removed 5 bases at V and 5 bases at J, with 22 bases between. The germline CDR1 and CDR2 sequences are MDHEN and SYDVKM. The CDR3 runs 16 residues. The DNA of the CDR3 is TGTGCCAGCAGTCCCCCTCGAGGGGGAAACCGGGACGAGCAGTACTTC. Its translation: CASSPPRGGNRDEQYF. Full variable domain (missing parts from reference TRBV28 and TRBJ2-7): DVKVTQSSRYLVKRTGEKVFLECVQDMDHENMFWYRQDPGLGLRLIYFSYDVKMKEKGDIPEGYSVSREKKERFSLILESASTNQTSMYLCASSPPRGGNRDEQYFGPGTRLTVT.

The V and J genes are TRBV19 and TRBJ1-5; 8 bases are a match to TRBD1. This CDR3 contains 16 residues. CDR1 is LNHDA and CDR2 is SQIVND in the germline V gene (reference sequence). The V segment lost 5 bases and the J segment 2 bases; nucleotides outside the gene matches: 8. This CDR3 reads CASSFSGGRGNQPQHF. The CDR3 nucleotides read TGTGCCAGTAGTTTTTCAGGGGGCCGCGGCAATCAGCCCCAGCATTTT.

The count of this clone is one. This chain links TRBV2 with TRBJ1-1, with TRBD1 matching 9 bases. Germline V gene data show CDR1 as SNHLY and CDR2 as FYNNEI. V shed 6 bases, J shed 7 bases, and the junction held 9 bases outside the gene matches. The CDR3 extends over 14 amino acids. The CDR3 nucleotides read TGTGCCAGCAGGTATGGACAGGGGTCTATTGAAGCTTTCTTT. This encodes CASRYGQGSIEAFF.

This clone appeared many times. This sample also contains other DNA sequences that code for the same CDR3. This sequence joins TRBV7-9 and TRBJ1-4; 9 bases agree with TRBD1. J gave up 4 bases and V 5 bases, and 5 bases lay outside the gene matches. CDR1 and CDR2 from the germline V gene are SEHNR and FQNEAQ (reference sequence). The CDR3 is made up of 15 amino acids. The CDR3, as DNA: TGTGCCAGCAGCCCCCGGACAGGGGATAATGAAAAACTGTTTTTT. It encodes CASSPRTGDNEKLFF.

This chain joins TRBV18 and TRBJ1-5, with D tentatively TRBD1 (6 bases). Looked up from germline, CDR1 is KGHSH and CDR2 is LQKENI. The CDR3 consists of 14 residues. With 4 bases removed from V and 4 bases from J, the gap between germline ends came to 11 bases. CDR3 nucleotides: TGTGCCAGCTCACTAGGACAGCCTAATCAGCCCCAGCATTTT. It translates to CASSLGQPNQPQHF. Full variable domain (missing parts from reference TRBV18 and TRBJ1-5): NAGVMQNPRHLVRRRGQEARLRCSPMKGHSHVYWYRQLPEEGLKFMVYLQKENIIDESGMPKERFSAEFPKEGPSILRIQQVVRGDSAAYFCASSLGQPNQPQHFGDGTRLSIL.

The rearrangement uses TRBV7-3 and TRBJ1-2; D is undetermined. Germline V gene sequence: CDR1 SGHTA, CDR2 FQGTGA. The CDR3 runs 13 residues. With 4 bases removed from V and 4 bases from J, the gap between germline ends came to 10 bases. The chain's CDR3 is CASSSIGLYGYTF. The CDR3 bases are TGTGCCAGCAGCTCAATCGGTCTCTATGGCTACACCTTC.

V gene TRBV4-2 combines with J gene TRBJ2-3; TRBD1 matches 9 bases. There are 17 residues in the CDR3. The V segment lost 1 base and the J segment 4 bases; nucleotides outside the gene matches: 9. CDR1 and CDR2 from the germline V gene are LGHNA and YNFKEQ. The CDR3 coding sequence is TGTGCCAGCAGCCAAGTACTCGGGACAGGGAGTCCAGATACGCAGTATTTT. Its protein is CASSQVLGTGSPDTQYF.

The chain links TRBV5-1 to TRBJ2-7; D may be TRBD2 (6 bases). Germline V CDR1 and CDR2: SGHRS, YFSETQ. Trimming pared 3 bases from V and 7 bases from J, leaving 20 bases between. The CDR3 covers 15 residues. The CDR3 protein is CASSSLGTSLQEQYF. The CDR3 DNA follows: TGCGCCAGCAGCTCCCTGGGGACTTCTCTACAGGAGCAGTACTTC. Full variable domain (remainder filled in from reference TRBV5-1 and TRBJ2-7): KAGVTQTPRYLIKTRGQQVTLSCSPISGHRSVSWYQQTPGQGLQFLFEYFSETQRNKGNFPGRFSGRQFSNSRSEMNVSTLELGDSALYLCASSSLGTSLQEQYFGPGTRLTVT.

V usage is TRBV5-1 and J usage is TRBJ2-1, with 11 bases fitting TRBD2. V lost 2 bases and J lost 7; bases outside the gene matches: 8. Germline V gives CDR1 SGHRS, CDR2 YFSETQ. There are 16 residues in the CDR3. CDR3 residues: CASSFIIAGGPNEQFF. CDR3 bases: TGCGCCAGCAGCTTCATAATAGCGGGGGGGCCAAATGAGCAGTTCTTC.

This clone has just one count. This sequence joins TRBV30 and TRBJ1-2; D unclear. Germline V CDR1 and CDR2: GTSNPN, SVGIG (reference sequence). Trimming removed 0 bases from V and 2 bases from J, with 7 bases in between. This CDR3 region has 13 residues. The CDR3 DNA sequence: TGTGCCTGGAGTGTACCGGGGAACTATGGCTACACCTTC. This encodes CAWSVPGNYGYTF.

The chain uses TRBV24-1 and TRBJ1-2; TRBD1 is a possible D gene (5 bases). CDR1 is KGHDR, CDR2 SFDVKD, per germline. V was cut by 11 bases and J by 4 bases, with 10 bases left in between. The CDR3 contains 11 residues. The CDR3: CASGTGYGYTF. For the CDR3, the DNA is TGTGCCAGCGGGACCGGCTATGGCTACACCTTC.

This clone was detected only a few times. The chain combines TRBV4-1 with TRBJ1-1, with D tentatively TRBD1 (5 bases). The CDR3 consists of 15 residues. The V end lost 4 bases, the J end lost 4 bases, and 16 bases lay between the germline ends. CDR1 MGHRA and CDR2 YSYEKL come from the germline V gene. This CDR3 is CASSRLSSDSTEAFF. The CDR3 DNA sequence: TGCGCCAGCAGCCGATTGTCAAGTGACAGCACTGAAGCTTTCTTT.

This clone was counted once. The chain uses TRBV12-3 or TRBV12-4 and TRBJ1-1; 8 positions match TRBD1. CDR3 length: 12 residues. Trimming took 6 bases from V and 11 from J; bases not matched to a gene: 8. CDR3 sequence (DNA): TGTGCCAGCAGCCCGGGACAGGCTAAGGCTTTCTTT. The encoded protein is CASSPGQAKAFF.

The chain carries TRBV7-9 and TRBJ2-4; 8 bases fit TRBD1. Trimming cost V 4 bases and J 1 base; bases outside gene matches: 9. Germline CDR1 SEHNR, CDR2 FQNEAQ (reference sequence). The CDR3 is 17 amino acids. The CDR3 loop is CASSYPPGQVAKNIQYF. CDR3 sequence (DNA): TGTGCCAGCAGCTATCCTCCGGGACAGGTTGCCAAAAACATTCAGTACTTC.